This T cell receptor (beta chain) stems from a study of OX40 agonist ivuxolimab in advanced cancers. Study-wide background: Patients were infused with ivuxolimab every 2 weeks at 0.01 to 10 mg/kg. From 23 to 79 years was the age range, with a mean of around 57 years, and approximately 80% were male.

Patients with a history of autoimmune disease or on systemic immunosuppression were excluded. At cycle 4 day 1, cycle 7 day 1, and baseline, blood was sampled. Trimming removed 0 bases at V and 1 base at J, with 18 bases between. From germline, CDR1 is SEHNR and CDR2 FQNEAQ (reference sequence). This CDR3 comprises 18 residues. This table comes from immunoSEQ multiplex PCR, and its TCRdb copy is limited to in-frame clones, with some not included. In the table there are tens of thousands of clones, roughly 88% of which are singletons. Sequences were derived from CD4+ or CD8+ T cells sorted from blood, sampled in a trial of the OX40 agonist ivuxolimab. The TCR was taken from an adult with an advanced solid tumor such as melanoma, head and neck, liver or kidney cancer. The chain carries TRBV7-9 and TRBJ1-2; D is possibly TRBD1 (6 bases). CDR3 sequence reads: CASSLAGNRAKDNYGYTF. The CDR3 DNA sequence: TGTGCCAGCAGCTTAGCCGGCAACAGGGCCAAAGATAACTATGGCTACACCTTC.